Shown below are 19 T cell receptor beta chains from a single sample sequenced in a study of blood T cell repertoires in COVID-19. The data were produced by immunoSEQ multiplex PCR, yet TCRdb's version contains in-frame clones alone and is incomplete. The sample lists about 200,000 clones, around four fifths occurring once. The sample taken for sequencing was peripheral blood. All receptors derive from a woman older than 75 with COVID-19, enrolled during active disease.

The chain has TRBV18 and TRBJ2-1, with TRBD2 as a possible D gene (6 bases). There are 16 residues in the CDR3. The ends were cut back, 4 bases at V and 0 bases at J, with 13 bases in the middle. Germline V gene lookup returns CDR1 KGHSH and CDR2 LQKENI. The CDR3 here is CASSRGTPSSYNEQFF. For the CDR3, the DNA is TGTGCCAGCTCACGGGGGACTCCTAGCTCCTACAATGAGCAGTTCTTC.

The chain uses TRBV5-1 and TRBJ1-5; D uncertain. Germline V gene lookup returns CDR1 SGHRS and CDR2 YFSETQ. The CDR3 runs 13 residues. Trimming took off 0 bases at V and 4 bases at J, with 5 bases between the two ends. CDR3 coding DNA: TGCGCCAGCAGCTTGGCCGTAAATCAGCCCCAGCATTTT. This sequence encodes CASSLAVNQPQHF.

The gene calls are TRBV2 and TRBJ2-3; possibly TRBD1 for D (6 bases). Per germline, CDR1 SNHLY and CDR2 FYNNEI. Trimming cost V 5 bases and J 4 bases, with 10 bases left between them. The length of the CDR3 is 13 residues. As DNA, the CDR3 is TGTGCCAGCAGTTGGGGGCTGCCAGATACGCAGTATTTT. This codes for CASSWGLPDTQYF.

The rearrangement uses TRBV5-1 and TRBJ2-6; D possibly corresponds to TRBD1 (5 bases). Between the trimmed V and J ends, which lost 5 bases and 1 base, there was a span of 10 bases. Looked up from germline, CDR1 is SGHRS and CDR2 is YFSETQ. The CDR3 extends over 15 amino acids. The CDR3 sequence: CASSERQSGANVLTF. CDR3 DNA sequence: TGCGCCAGCAGTGAAAGACAGTCTGGGGCCAACGTCCTGACTTTC.

The chain recombines TRBV30 with TRBJ2-1; D is perhaps TRBD2 (6 bases). Germline V gene sequence: CDR1 GTSNPN, CDR2 SVGIG (reference sequence). The CDR3 has 17 residues. The V end was cut by 0 bases, the J end by 1 base, with 16 bases between. CDR3: CAWSVPWGLDSYNEQFF. CDR3 nucleotides: TGTGCCTGGAGTGTACCCTGGGGACTCGATTCCTACAATGAGCAGTTCTTC.

This clone has just a few counts. The chain has TRBV5-4 and TRBJ1-1, with D perhaps TRBD1 (6 bases). Germline CDR1 SGHNT, CDR2 YYREEE (reference sequence). Trimming stripped 2 bases from V and 2 bases from J, with 10 bases between. The CDR3 is 14 residues long. CDR3 nucleotides: TGTGCCAGCAGCTTCGGACAGACAAACACTGAAGCTTTCTTT. Translated, it gives CASSFGQTNTEAFF.

The J gene is TRBJ2-5, the V gene TRBV6-2 or TRBV6-3; 8 bases are a match to TRBD2. The CDR3 consists of 15 residues. Germline lookup yields CDR1 MNHEY and CDR2 SVGEGT. J was trimmed by 3 bases and V by 5 bases; bases with no gene match: 8. The CDR3 protein is CASSRGLVDKETQYF. CDR3 nucleotide sequence: TGTGCCAGCAGTCGGGGACTAGTGGATAAAGAGACCCAGTACTTC.

The chain recombines TRBV7-2 with TRBJ2-5; no firm D call. CDR3 length: 13 amino acids. From germline, CDR1 is SGHTA and CDR2 FQGNSA. Trimming cost V 5 bases and J 2 bases, with 9 bases left between them. Here the CDR3 reads CASSRPVQETQYF. The DNA of the CDR3 is TGTGCCAGCAGCCGTCCGGTGCAAGAGACCCAGTACTTC.

V and J are TRBV11-3 and TRBJ2-7; TRBD1 agrees at 10 bases. The germline V gene has CDR1 SGHNT and CDR2 YENEEA. V shed 6 bases and J 5 bases; nucleotides not matched to a gene: 1. The CDR3 is made up of 12 amino acids. The CDR3: CASRGTGDEQYF. In nucleotides, the CDR3 is TGTGCCAGCAGGGGGACAGGGGACGAGCAGTACTTC.

This clone showed up just once. The V call is TRBV5-4, the J call TRBJ2-3, with TRBD2 matching over 7 bases. The CDR3 totals 15 residues. V lost 0 bases to trimming and J lost 8 bases; unmatched junction nucleotides: 9. CDR1 and CDR2 (germline): SGHNT, YYREEE (reference sequence). The CDR3 region is CASSLAGGGPPTQYF. The CDR3 DNA follows: TGTGCCAGCAGCTTGGCCGGGGGAGGGCCCCCTACGCAGTATTTT.

The chain uses TRBV5-1 and TRBJ2-3; tentatively, D is TRBD2 (5 bases). Per the germline V gene, CDR1 is SGHRS and CDR2 is YFSETQ. Trimming took 2 bases from V and 3 from J, leaving 13 bases between them. This CDR3 spans 15 amino acids. The CDR3 here is CASSFSGLVTDTQYF. CDR3 nucleotides: TGCGCCAGCAGCTTCTCGGGGTTAGTAACAGATACGCAGTATTTT.

This CDR3 is CASSPGQLEQYF. The DNA for the CDR3 is TGTGCCAGCAGCCCCGGACAACTCGAGCAGTACTTC. The genes are TRBV7-9 and TRBJ2-7; D perhaps matches TRBD1 (5 bases). CDR3 size: 12 residues. CDR1 and CDR2 (germline): SEHNR, FQNEAQ (reference sequence). Between the trimmed V and J ends, which lost 5 bases and 6 bases, there was a span of 11 bases.

Written as DNA, the CDR3 is TGTGCCAGTAAACAGGGGGCTGTAACCACAGATACGCAGTATTTT. It codes for CASKQGAVTTDTQYF. The chain has TRBV3-1 (or the pseudogene TRBV3-2) and TRBJ2-3, with 9 bases lining up with TRBD1. CDR1 is LGHDT, CDR2 YNNKEL, per germline (reference sequence). The CDR3 is 15 amino acids. The V and J ends lost 9 bases and 2 bases, in that order; junction bases with no gene match: 9.

V gene TRBV2 combines with J gene TRBJ2-1; no firm D call. CDR3 length: 13 residues. CDR1 and CDR2 from the germline V gene are SNHLY and FYNNEI. Trimming shortened V by 3 bases and J by 3 bases, and 6 bases separated the two germline ends. CDR3 DNA sequence: TGTGCCAGCAGTGAGAGAGTCTACAATGAGCAGTTCTTC. The encoded protein is CASSERVYNEQFF. Drawing the rest from reference TRBV2 and TRBJ2-1, the complete variable domain is EPEVTQTPSHQVTQMGQEVILRCVPISNHLYFYWYRQILGQKVEFLVSFYNNEISEKSEIFDDQFSVERPDGSNFTLKIRSTKLEDSAMYFCASSERVYNEQFFGPGTRLTVL.

V is TRBV2 and J is TRBJ1-2; D may be TRBD1 (6 bases). Between the trimmed V and J ends, which lost 8 bases and 7 bases, there was a span of 23 bases. Germline V CDR1 and CDR2: SNHLY, FYNNEI. This CDR3 contains 15 residues. The CDR3, as DNA: TGTGCCAGCCCGAACAAGCGGGGGCTTTATGCTGGCTACACCTTC. This sequence encodes CASPNKRGLYAGYTF.

V usage is TRBV25-1 and J usage is TRBJ2-7; no definite D call. V was trimmed by 3 bases and J by 5 bases, leaving 8 bases between them. Germline values: CDR1 MGHDK, CDR2 SYGVNS. This CDR3 is built from 12 residues. In DNA form, the CDR3 reads TGTGCCAGCAGTGACCTAAATAACGAGCAGTACTTC. Encoded protein: CASSDLNNEQYF.

The rearrangement links TRBV12-1 to TRBJ2-5; the DNA was not compared with TRBD2, the D call given in the table. TRBV12-1 is a pseudogene locus. There are 15 residues in the CDR3. The CDR3 coding sequence is TGTGCCAGCAGCTCCCCGACTCGCCTACAAGAGACCCAGTACTTC. Translation: CASSSPTRLQETQYF.

The chain recombines TRBV27 with TRBJ2-6; D possibly corresponds to TRBD1 (5 bases). The germline V and J ends were trimmed by 0 bases and 2 bases, with 8 bases remaining between them. The germline V gene encodes CDR1 MNHEY and CDR2 SMNVEV (reference sequence). The CDR3 loop spans 16 amino acids. The CDR3 sequence is CASSLSLRAGANVLTF. The CDR3 coding sequence is TGTGCCAGCAGTTTATCCCTCAGGGCTGGGGCCAACGTCCTGACTTTC.

The rearrangement uses TRBV4-2 and TRBJ2-3, with D unresolved. The V gene lost 1 base and the J gene lost 6 bases, with 5 bases spanning the gap. CDR1 is LGHNA and CDR2 is YNFKEQ in the germline V gene. The CDR3 is made up of 12 amino acids. The CDR3 here is CASSQGLDTQYF. The CDR3, as DNA: TGTGCCAGCAGCCAAGGGCTGGATACGCAGTATTTT.